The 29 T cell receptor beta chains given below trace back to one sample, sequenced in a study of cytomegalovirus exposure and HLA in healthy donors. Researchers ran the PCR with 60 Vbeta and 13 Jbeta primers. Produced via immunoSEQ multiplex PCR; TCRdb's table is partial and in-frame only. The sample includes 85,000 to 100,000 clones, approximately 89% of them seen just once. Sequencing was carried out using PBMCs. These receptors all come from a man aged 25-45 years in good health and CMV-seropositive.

For the CDR3, the DNA is TGTGCCAGCAGTACCCGGGGGGAGCAGTACTTC. The encoded protein is CASSTRGEQYF. The chain is built from TRBV27 and TRBJ2-7; D might be TRBD2 (6 bases). Germline V gene data show CDR1 as MNHEY and CDR2 as SMNVEV (reference sequence). V lost 5 bases, J lost 7 bases, and 9 bases lay in between. CDR3 length: 11 amino acids.

The CDR3 region has the DNA TGTGCCAGCAGCGGGCAACAGGGGGGGCATGAAAAACTGTTTTTT. This codes for CASSGQQGGHEKLFF. V is TRBV7-9 and J is TRBJ1-4; 8 nucleotides line up with TRBD1. In germline, CDR1 is SEHNR, CDR2 FQNEAQ (reference sequence). This CDR3 is 15 amino acids long. Germline trimming cut 5 bases from V and 6 bases from J; bases unmatched to any gene: 8.

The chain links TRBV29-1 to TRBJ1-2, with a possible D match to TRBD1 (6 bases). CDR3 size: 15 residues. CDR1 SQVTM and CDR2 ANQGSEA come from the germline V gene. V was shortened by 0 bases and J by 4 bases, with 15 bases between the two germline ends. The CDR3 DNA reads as TGCAGCGTTGAAGAAAGGGGGTCAGGCATCTATGGCTACACCTTC. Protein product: CSVEERGSGIYGYTF.

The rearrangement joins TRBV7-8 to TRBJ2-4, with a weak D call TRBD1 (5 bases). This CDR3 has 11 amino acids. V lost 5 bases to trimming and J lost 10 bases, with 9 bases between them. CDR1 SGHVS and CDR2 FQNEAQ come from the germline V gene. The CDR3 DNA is TGTGCCAGCAGCCCCTCAGGGATTCAGTACTTC. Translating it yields CASSPSGIQYF.

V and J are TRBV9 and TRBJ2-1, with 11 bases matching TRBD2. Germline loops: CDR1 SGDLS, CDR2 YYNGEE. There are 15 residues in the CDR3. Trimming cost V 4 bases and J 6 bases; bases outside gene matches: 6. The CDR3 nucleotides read TGTGCCAGCAGCTCTGTAGCGGGAGGGATCAATGAGCAGTTCTTC. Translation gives CASSSVAGGINEQFF. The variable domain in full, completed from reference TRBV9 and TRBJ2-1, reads DSGVTQTPKHLITATGQRVTLRCSPRSGDLSVYWYQQSLDQGLQFLIQYYNGEERAKGNILERFSAQQFPDLHSELNLSSLELGDSALYFCASSSVAGGINEQFFGPGTRLTVL.

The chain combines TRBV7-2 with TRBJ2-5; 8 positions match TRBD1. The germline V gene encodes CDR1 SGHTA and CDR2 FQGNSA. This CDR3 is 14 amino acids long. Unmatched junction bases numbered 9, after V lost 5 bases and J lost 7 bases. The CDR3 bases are TGTGCCAGCAGCCCGGGGACAGGTCGATGGACCCAGTACTTC. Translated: CASSPGTGRWTQYF.

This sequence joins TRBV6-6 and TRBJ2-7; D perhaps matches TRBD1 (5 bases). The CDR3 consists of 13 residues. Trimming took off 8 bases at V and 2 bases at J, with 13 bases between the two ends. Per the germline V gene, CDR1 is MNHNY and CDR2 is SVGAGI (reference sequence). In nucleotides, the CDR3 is TGTGCCAGCGCGGAGACAGAAGCCTACGAGCAGTACTTC. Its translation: CASAETEAYEQYF.

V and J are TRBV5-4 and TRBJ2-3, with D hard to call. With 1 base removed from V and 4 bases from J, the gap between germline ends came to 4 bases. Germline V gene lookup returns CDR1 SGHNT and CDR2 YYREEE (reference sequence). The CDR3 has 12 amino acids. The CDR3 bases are TGTGCCAGCAGCTTGATCGCAGATACGCAGTATTTT. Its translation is CASSLIADTQYF.

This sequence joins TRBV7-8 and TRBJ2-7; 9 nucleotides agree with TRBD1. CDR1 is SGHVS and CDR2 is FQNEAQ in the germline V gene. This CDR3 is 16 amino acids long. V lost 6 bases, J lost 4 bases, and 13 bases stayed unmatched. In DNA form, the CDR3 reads TGTGCCAGCAGTTTTCTGACAGGGACAGGGCCATACGAGCAGTACTTC. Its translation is CASSFLTGTGPYEQYF.

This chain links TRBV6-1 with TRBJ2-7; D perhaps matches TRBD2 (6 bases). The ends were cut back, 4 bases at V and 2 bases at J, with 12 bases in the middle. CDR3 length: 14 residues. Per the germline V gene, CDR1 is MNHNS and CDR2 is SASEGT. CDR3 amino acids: CASSAASATYEQYF. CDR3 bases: TGTGCCAGCAGTGCGGCTAGCGCGACCTACGAGCAGTACTTC.

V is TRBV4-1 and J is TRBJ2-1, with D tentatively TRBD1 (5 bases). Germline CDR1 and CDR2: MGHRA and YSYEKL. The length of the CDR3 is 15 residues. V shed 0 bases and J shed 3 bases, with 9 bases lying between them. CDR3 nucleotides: TGCGCCAGCAGCCAAGATTGGGGCAACTACAATGAGCAGTTCTTC. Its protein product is CASSQDWGNYNEQFF.

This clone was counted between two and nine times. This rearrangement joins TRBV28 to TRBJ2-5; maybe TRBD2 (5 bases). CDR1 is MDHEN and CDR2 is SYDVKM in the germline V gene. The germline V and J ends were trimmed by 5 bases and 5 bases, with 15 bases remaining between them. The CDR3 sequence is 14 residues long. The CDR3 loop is CASSLRWTGETQYF. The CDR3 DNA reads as TGTGCCAGCAGTCTCAGATGGACTGGGGAGACCCAGTACTTC. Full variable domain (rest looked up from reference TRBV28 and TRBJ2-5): DVKVTQSSRYLVKRTGEKVFLECVQDMDHENMFWYRQDPGLGLRLIYFSYDVKMKEKGDIPEGYSVSREKKERFSLILESASTNQTSMYLCASSLRWTGETQYFGPGTRLLVL.

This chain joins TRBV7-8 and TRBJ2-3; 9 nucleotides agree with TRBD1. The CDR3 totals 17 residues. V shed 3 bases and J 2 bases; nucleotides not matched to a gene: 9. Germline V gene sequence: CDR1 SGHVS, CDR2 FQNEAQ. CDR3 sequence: CASSFAGQGGVTDTQYF. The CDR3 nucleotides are TGTGCCAGCAGCTTCGCGGGACAGGGAGGTGTCACAGATACGCAGTATTTT. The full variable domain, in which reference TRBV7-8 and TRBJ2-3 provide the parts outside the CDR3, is GAGVSQSPRYKVAKRGQDVALRCDPISGHVSLFWYQQALGQGPEFLTYFQNEAQLDKSGLPSDRFFAERPEGSVSTLKIQRTQQEDSAVYLCASSFAGQGGVTDTQYFGPGTRLTVL.

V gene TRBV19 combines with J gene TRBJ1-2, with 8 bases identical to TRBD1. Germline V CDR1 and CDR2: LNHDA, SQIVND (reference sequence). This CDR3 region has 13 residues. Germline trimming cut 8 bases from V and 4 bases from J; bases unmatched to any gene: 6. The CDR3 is CASSDRASYGYTF. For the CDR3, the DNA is TGTGCCAGTTCGGACAGGGCCAGCTATGGCTACACCTTC.

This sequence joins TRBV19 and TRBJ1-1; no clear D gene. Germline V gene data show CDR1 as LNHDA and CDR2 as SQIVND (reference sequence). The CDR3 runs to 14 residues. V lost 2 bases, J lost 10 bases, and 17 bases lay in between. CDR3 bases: TGTGCCAGTAGTATAACGTTGGGAGAGGTCGCAGCTTTCTTT. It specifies CASSITLGEVAAFF.

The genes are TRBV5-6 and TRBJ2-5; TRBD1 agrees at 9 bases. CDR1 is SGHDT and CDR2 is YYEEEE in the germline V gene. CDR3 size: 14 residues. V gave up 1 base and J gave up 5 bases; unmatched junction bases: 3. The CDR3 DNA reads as TGTGCCAGCAGCTTGTCCGGGACAGGGGAGACCCAGTACTTC. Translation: CASSLSGTGETQYF.

CDR3 nucleotide sequence: TGTGCCAGCAGCTTGTCCCGGACTAGCGAAGACACCGGGGAGCTGTTTTTT. Protein sequence: CASSLSRTSEDTGELFF. The chain uses TRBV5-4 and TRBJ2-2; the match to TRBD2 covers 9 bases. J lost 3 bases, V lost 1 base, and 7 bases had no gene match. Germline values: CDR1 SGHNT, CDR2 YYREEE (reference sequence). This CDR3 has 17 amino acids.

Here the CDR3 DNA reads TGTGCCAGCGGACCGGGACAGGGGGTATCGGGGGGCTACACCTTC. Amino acid sequence: CASGPGQGVSGGYTF. J is TRBJ1-2 and V is TRBV28, with 11 nucleotides matching TRBD1. V lost 8 bases and J lost 8; bases outside the gene matches: 13. Germline V gene lookup returns CDR1 MDHEN and CDR2 SYDVKM. The CDR3 sequence is 15 residues long.

CDR3 sequence (DNA): TGCGCCAGCAGCCAAGAACGCAGGCCCCAGCCCCAGCATTTT. This translates into CASSQERRPQPQHF. The rearrangement links TRBV4-1 to TRBJ1-5; unclear D gene. The CDR3 runs to 14 residues. V was pared by 0 bases and J by 7 bases, with 10 bases between. CDR1 is MGHRA and CDR2 is YSYEKL in the germline V gene.

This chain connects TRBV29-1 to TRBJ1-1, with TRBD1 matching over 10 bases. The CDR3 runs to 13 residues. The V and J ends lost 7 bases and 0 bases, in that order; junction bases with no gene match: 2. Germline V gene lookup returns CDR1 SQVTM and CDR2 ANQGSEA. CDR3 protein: CSAGTGVNTEAFF. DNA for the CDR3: TGCAGCGCCGGGACAGGGGTGAACACTGAAGCTTTCTTT. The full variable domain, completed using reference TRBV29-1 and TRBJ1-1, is SAVISQKPSRDICQRGTSLTIQCQVDSQVTMMFWYRQQPGQSLTLIATANQGSEATYESGFVIDKFPISRPNLTFSTLTVSNMSPEDSSIYLCSAGTGVNTEAFFGQGTRLTVV.

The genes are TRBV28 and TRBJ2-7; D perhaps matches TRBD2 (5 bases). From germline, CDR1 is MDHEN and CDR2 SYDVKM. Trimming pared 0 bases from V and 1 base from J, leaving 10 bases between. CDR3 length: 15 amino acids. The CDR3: CASSLWGSQSYEQYF. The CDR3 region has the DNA TGTGCCAGCAGTTTATGGGGGAGTCAGTCCTACGAGCAGTACTTC.

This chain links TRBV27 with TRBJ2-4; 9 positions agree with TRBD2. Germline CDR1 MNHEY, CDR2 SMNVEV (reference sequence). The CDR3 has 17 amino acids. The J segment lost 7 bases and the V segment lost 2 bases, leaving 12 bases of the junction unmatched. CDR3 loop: CASSLRAGGPSRNIQYF. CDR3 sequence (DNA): TGTGCCAGCAGTTTAAGAGCGGGAGGCCCATCAAGGAACATTCAGTACTTC.

The CDR3 loop is CASRPLAGGSYEQYF. CDR3 in DNA: TGTGCAAGTCGCCCTCTAGCGGGGGGCTCCTACGAGCAGTACTTC. This chain connects TRBV12-2 to TRBJ2-7; the DNA was not compared with TRBD2, the D call given in the table. TRBV12-2 is an annotated pseudogene. This CDR3 has 15 amino acids.

The CDR3 DNA follows: TGTGCCAGCAGTTTGGGACTAGGGGATCCCACAGATACGCAGTATTTT. Amino acid sequence: CASSLGLGDPTDTQYF. This sequence joins TRBV6-6 and TRBJ2-3; the match to TRBD2 covers 8 bases. Germline CDR1 and CDR2: MNHNY and SVGAGI (reference sequence). This CDR3 contains 16 residues. V shed 4 bases, J shed 2 bases, and the junction held 8 bases outside the gene matches.

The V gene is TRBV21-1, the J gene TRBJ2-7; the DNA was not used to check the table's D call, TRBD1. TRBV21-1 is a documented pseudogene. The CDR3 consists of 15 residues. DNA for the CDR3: TGTGCCAGCAGCAAAAGAACAGACAGGTACTACGAGCAGTACTTC. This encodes CASSKRTDRYYEQYF.

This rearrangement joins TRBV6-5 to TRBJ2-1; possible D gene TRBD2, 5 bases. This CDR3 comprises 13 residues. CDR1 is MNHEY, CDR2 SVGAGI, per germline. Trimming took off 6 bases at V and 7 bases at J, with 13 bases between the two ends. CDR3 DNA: TGTGCCAGCAGCAGAGGTCGGGGAAATGAGCAGTTCTTC. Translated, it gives CASSRGRGNEQFF.

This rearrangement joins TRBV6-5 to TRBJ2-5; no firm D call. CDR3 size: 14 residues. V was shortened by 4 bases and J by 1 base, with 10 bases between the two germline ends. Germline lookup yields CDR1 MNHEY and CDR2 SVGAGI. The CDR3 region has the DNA TGTGCCAGCAGTTTAACAGCCTTCCAAGAGACCCAGTACTTC. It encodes CASSLTAFQETQYF.

The CDR3 spells CASSLRASTSTDTQYF. The CDR3 DNA follows: TGTGCCAGCAGTTTGCGGGCCTCAACTAGCACAGATACGCAGTATTTT. The gene calls are TRBV7-6 and TRBJ2-3; TRBD2 is a possible D gene (5 bases). Trimming took 6 bases from V and 0 from J, leaving 16 bases between them. The CDR3 is made up of 16 amino acids. Per germline, CDR1 SGHVS and CDR2 FNYEAQ.

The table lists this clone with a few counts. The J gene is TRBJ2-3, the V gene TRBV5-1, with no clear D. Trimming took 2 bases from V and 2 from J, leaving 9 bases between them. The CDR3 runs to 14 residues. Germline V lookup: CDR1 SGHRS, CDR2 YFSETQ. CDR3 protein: CASSLELNTDTQYF. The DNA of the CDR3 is TGCGCCAGCAGCTTAGAACTGAACACAGATACGCAGTATTTT.